This T cell receptor (beta chain) was sequenced during a study of blood T cell repertoires in COVID-19. About the study: PBMCs, B-cell-depleted T cells, or T cells were the source of the cDNA or gDNA that made up the material.

Authors' analysis steps: Estimation of nucleated cell counts relied on the amplification of reference gene primers. The assay was immunoSEQ multiplex PCR, and TCRdb's table has in-frame clones only and misses some. Clone size and the V and J calls come from that table; the DNA yielded D and trimming. This table has some 70,000 clones, roughly 89% appearing once. Germline assignment: CDR1 SNHLY and CDR2 FYNNEI. The V end was cut by 5 bases, the J end by 1 base, with 21 bases between. The CDR3 is 18 residues long. This clonotype originated in a man between 60 and 75 years old with acute or convalescent COVID-19. Sequenced sample: peripheral blood. The chain combines TRBV2 with TRBJ1-3; a weak D match, TRBD1 (5 bases). In nucleotides, the CDR3 is TGTGCCAGCAGTCCCCAGGGCGGCCAGATAGGATCTGGAAACACCATATATTTT. This sequence encodes CASSPQGGQIGSGNTIYF.